This TCR beta chain is drawn from a study of blood T cell repertoires in COVID-19. Across the study: COVID-19 samples from acute and convalescent phases originated in the United States, Italy and Spain. T cells, B-cell-depleted T cells, or PBMCs provided the cDNA or gDNA that served as material.

Trimming took off 2 bases at V and 2 bases at J, with 14 bases between the two ends. Germline V lookup: CDR1 SGDLS, CDR2 YYNGEE. This CDR3 is built from 15 residues. Per the study methods: By means of reference gene primer amplification, nucleated cell counts were estimated. Repertoires were generated with immunoSEQ multiplex PCR, while TCRdb's copy carries only in-frame clones and drops some. The DNA gave D and trimming, while V, J and clone size come from that table. The data show hundreds of thousands of clones, with more than 80% seen just once and around 1.4% held by the top ten. Material for sequencing was peripheral blood. The TCR originated in a woman in her 30s with active or convalescent COVID-19. The gene calls are TRBV9 and TRBJ2-7; a weak D match, TRBD2 (5 bases). This CDR3 reads CASSVGYRGPYEQYF. Here the CDR3 DNA reads TGTGCCAGCAGCGTGGGGTACAGAGGGCCCTACGAGCAGTACTTC.